This passage covers 28 T cell receptor beta chains from one sample sequenced in a study of cytomegalovirus exposure and HLA in healthy donors. Primers: 60 Vbeta forward and 13 Jbeta reverse. The assay was immunoSEQ multiplex PCR, and TCRdb's table has in-frame clones only and misses some. The sample lists some 200,000 clones, approximately 12% occurring once. The material sequenced was PBMCs. The receptors stem from a man between 45 and 60 years old in good health and CMV-seropositive.

V and J are TRBV7-2 and TRBJ1-5; 7 positions match TRBD1. Germline CDR1 and CDR2: SGHTA and FQGNSA. The CDR3 has 15 amino acids. J was trimmed by 0 bases and V by 6 bases; bases with no gene match: 5. The CDR3 DNA sequence: TGTGCCAGCAGTTCACAGGGGTATAGCAATCAGCCCCAGCATTTT. As protein: CASSSQGYSNQPQHF.

The chain carries TRBV6-5 and TRBJ1-3; no firm D call. From germline, CDR1 is MNHEY and CDR2 SVGAGI. The CDR3 sequence is 14 residues long. Trimming pared 0 bases from V and 0 bases from J, leaving 3 bases between. CDR3 sequence (DNA): TGTGCCAGCAGTTACTCGAGCTCTGGAAACACCATATATTTT. Residues: CASSYSSSGNTIYF.

The chain uses TRBV15 and TRBJ2-1; the D is unclear. The V and J ends lost 3 bases and 5 bases respectively, with 14 bases between them. CDR3 length: 15 amino acids. Germline V gene lookup returns CDR1 LNHNV and CDR2 YYDKDF (reference sequence). CDR3 DNA: TGTGCCACCAGCAGCCCCTTAGTACTTCACAATGAGCAGTTCTTC. As protein: CATSSPLVLHNEQFF.

This sequence joins TRBV11-2 and TRBJ2-1, with 11 nucleotides matching TRBD1. Germline lookup yields CDR1 SGHAT and CDR2 FQNNGV. The CDR3 totals 16 residues. Germline trimming cut 5 bases from V and 3 bases from J; bases unmatched to any gene: 6. CDR3 DNA: TGTGCCAGCAGCCCTCCCGGGACAGGGGGCTACAATGAGCAGTTCTTC. Its protein is CASSPPGTGGYNEQFF.

V and J are TRBV4-3 and TRBJ2-2; 7 positions match TRBD2. This CDR3 contains 16 residues. With V trimmed by 0 bases and J by 6 bases, 7 bases remained unmatched. Germline assignment: CDR1 LGHNA and CDR2 YSLEER. CDR3 residues: CASSQEIGREAGELFF. The CDR3 DNA is TGCGCCAGCAGCCAAGAAATAGGGAGGGAGGCCGGGGAGCTGTTTTTT.

This clone has only a few counts. This chain links TRBV6-6 with TRBJ1-1; no definite D call. With 3 bases removed from V and 4 bases from J, the gap between germline ends came to 12 bases. This CDR3 spans 14 amino acids. Germline V CDR1 and CDR2: MNHNY, SVGAGI (reference sequence). The CDR3 here is CASSYGLGSTEAFF. The CDR3 nucleotides are TGTGCCAGCAGTTATGGGTTAGGGAGCACTGAAGCTTTCTTT.

The table lists this clone with a few counts. CDR3 protein: CASSEALQGSHSPLHF. The CDR3 DNA follows: TGTGCCAGCAGTGAAGCGCTACAGGGGTCCCATTCACCCCTCCACTTT. The rearrangement links TRBV6-1 to TRBJ1-6, with 7 positions matching TRBD1. The ends lost 0 bases at V and 8 bases at J; junction bases unmatched: 7. CDR3 length: 16 residues. From germline, CDR1 is MNHNS and CDR2 SASEGT.

In its sample, this clone was seen a few times. The CDR3 region is CASSEGWDKPHNSPLHF. The CDR3 nucleotides read TGTGCCAGCAGTGAAGGTTGGGACAAGCCGCATAATTCACCCCTCCACTTT. The chain has TRBV2 and TRBJ1-6, with D tentatively TRBD1 (6 bases). This CDR3 spans 17 amino acids. V was pared by 1 base and J by 5 bases, with 15 bases between. Germline CDR1 reads SNHLY; CDR2 reads FYNNEI.

The chain carries TRBV18 and TRBJ1-2; D unresolved. The V end was cut by 3 bases, the J end by 2 bases, with 13 bases between. The CDR3 extends over 15 amino acids. CDR1 is KGHSH and CDR2 is LQKENI in the germline V gene. The CDR3 coding sequence is TGTGCCAGCTCACCCGAGAGGGTTGGGAACTATGGCTACACCTTC. It encodes CASSPERVGNYGYTF.

This sequence joins TRBV9 and TRBJ1-2, with 9 nucleotides matching TRBD1. Trimming at V came to 5 bases and at J to 5 bases, leaving 1 base not matched to a gene. This CDR3 has 12 residues. From germline, CDR1 is SGDLS and CDR2 YYNGEE. The CDR3 DNA follows: TGTGCCAGCAGGGACAGGGGATATGGCTACACCTTC. Its translation: CASRDRGYGYTF.

This clone was seen more than once but under ten times. This chain connects TRBV5-1 to TRBJ1-4; tentatively, D is TRBD1 (6 bases). The CDR3 runs 14 residues. CDR1 and CDR2 from the germline V gene are SGHRS and YFSETQ. V dropped 4 bases and J dropped 2 bases, with 9 bases sitting between them. CDR3 residues: CASSPQGTNEKLFF. DNA of the CDR3: TGCGCCAGCAGCCCCCAGGGGACTAATGAAAAACTGTTTTTT.

In its sample, this clone was seen a few times. The same CDR3 is also encoded by other DNA sequences in this sample. The genes are TRBV7-8 and TRBJ1-5, with D unresolved. Germline V gene lookup returns CDR1 SGHVS and CDR2 FQNEAQ. The CDR3 consists of 13 residues. The germline V and J ends were trimmed by 5 bases and 7 bases, with 12 bases remaining between them. Here the CDR3 DNA reads TGTGCCAGCAGCCTATCATCGTGGCAGCCCCAGCATTTT. Its translation: CASSLSSWQPQHF.

This chain uses TRBV5-3 with TRBJ2-5; D possibly corresponds to TRBD1 (6 bases). TRBV5-3 is sorted into the ORF group, with uncertain function. The CDR3 has 13 amino acids. Trimming shortened V by 4 bases and J by 4 bases, and 11 bases separated the two germline ends. In DNA, the CDR3 is TGTGCCAGAAGCGCAACAGGGTCAGAGACCCAGTACTTC. It translates to CARSATGSETQYF.

This clone turned up a few times. This same CDR3 is encoded by further DNA sequences in the sample. This chain joins TRBV5-4 and TRBJ2-1, with 10 nucleotides matching TRBD2. CDR3 length: 15 amino acids. The trim removed 0 bases at V and 4 bases at J, leaving 1 base unmatched. Germline CDR1 and CDR2: SGHNT and YYREEE (reference sequence). The CDR3 nucleotides read TGTGCCAGCAGCTTGGTACTAGCGGGGTACAATGAGCAGTTCTTC. As protein: CASSLVLAGYNEQFF. The full variable domain, its missing parts supplied by reference TRBV5-4 and TRBJ2-1, is ETGVTQSPTHLIKTRGQQVTLRCSSQSGHNTVSWYQQALGQGPQFIFQYYREEENGRGNFPPRFSGLQFPNYSSELNVNALELDDSALYLCASSLVLAGYNEQFFGPGTRLTVL.

The chain links TRBV11-3 to TRBJ1-1; TRBD1 matches 9 bases. The junction had 9 bases not matched to a gene; V was cut back by 5 bases and J by 8 bases. There are 14 residues in the CDR3. CDR1 SGHNT and CDR2 YENEEA come from the germline V gene. The chain's CDR3 is CASSQTGGVREAFF. As DNA, the CDR3 is TGTGCCAGCAGCCAGACAGGGGGGGTGCGCGAAGCTTTCTTT.

The J gene is TRBJ2-1, the V gene TRBV29-1, with 8 bases identical to TRBD1. CDR3 size: 13 residues. Germline V gene lookup returns CDR1 SQVTM and CDR2 ANQGSEA. V lost 5 bases and J lost 6; bases outside the gene matches: 6. The CDR3 reads CSVRQGPGNEQFF. The CDR3 coding sequence is TGCAGCGTTCGACAGGGGCCAGGCAATGAGCAGTTCTTC.

The chain has TRBV28 and TRBJ2-7; 7 bases fit TRBD2. Trimming at V came to 6 bases and at J to 1 base, leaving 12 bases not matched to a gene. The CDR3 contains 16 residues. The germline gives CDR1 MDHEN, CDR2 SYDVKM. DNA for the CDR3: TGTGCCAGCAGCCCCCCCGGGGAGGGAGAATCCTACGAGCAGTACGTC. Protein sequence: CASSPPGEGESYEQYV.

The V call is TRBV5-1, the J call TRBJ2-2; maybe TRBD1 (5 bases). CDR1 SGHRS and CDR2 YFSETQ come from the germline V gene. The germline V and J ends were trimmed by 5 bases and 0 bases, with 14 bases remaining between them. The CDR3 spans 16 residues. In DNA form, the CDR3 reads TGCGCCAGCAGTCGGTCAGGGCCTGCGAACACCGGGGAGCTGTTTTTT. Amino acids: CASSRSGPANTGELFF.

This clone was observed a few times. This sequence joins TRBV7-9 and TRBJ1-4, with a tentative D call TRBD1 (5 bases). The CDR3 is 15 amino acids. Germline CDR1 is SEHNR and CDR2 is FQNEAQ (reference sequence). V gave up 3 bases and J gave up 8 bases, with 16 bases separating them. The CDR3 nucleotides are TGTGCCAGCAGCTTCGACGGGGGGACCGGGGAAAAACTGTTTTTT. Translating it yields CASSFDGGTGEKLFF.

This clone showed up just a few times. The chain recombines TRBV18 with TRBJ1-4; TRBD1 is a possible D gene (6 bases). Trimming removed 4 bases from V and 8 bases from J, with 20 bases in between. Germline loops: CDR1 KGHSH, CDR2 LQKENI. The CDR3 is made up of 16 amino acids. The CDR3 here is CASSLNLQGPSEKLFF. As DNA, the CDR3 is TGTGCCAGCTCACTAAACTTACAGGGACCTTCCGAAAAACTGTTTTTT.

The V call is TRBV4-3, the J call TRBJ1-2; D remains ambiguous. The germline V and J ends were trimmed by 3 bases and 1 base, with 9 bases remaining between them. Germline CDR1 reads LGHNA; CDR2 reads YSLEER. The CDR3 length is 14 residues. DNA of the CDR3: TGCGCCAGCAGCCACACGGGGAATAACTATGGCTACACCTTC. Amino acid sequence: CASSHTGNNYGYTF.

The V call is TRBV28, the J call TRBJ2-5, with TRBD2 as a possible D gene (5 bases). The V end lost 5 bases, the J end lost 4 bases, and 23 bases lay between the germline ends. Per germline, CDR1 MDHEN and CDR2 SYDVKM. This CDR3 comprises 17 residues. In nucleotides, the CDR3 is TGTGCCAGCAGTCCCCCCCTGGACCACAGAGGGTTAGAGACCCAGTACTTC. It specifies CASSPPLDHRGLETQYF. The full variable domain, with the rest looked up from reference TRBV28 and TRBJ2-5, is DVKVTQSSRYLVKRTGEKVFLECVQDMDHENMFWYRQDPGLGLRLIYFSYDVKMKEKGDIPEGYSVSREKKERFSLILESASTNQTSMYLCASSPPLDHRGLETQYFGPGTRLLVL.

The chain joins TRBV7-9 to TRBJ1-1; 9 nucleotides agree with TRBD1. The germline V gene encodes CDR1 SEHNR and CDR2 FQNEAQ (reference sequence). This CDR3 has 14 residues. The V gene end was trimmed by 5 bases and the J gene end by 5 bases; junction bases not matched to a gene: 6. CDR3 sequence reads: CASSPTGGETEAFF. The CDR3 nucleotides read TGTGCCAGCAGCCCGACAGGGGGTGAAACTGAAGCTTTCTTT. Filled out from reference TRBV7-9 and TRBJ1-1, the complete variable domain reads DTGVSQNPRHKITKRGQNVTFRCDPISEHNRLYWYRQTLGQGPEFLTYFQNEAQLEKSRLLSDRFSAERPKGSFSTLEIQRTEQGDSAMYLCASSPTGGETEAFFGQGTRLTVV.

In this sample, this clone turned up a few times. This rearrangement joins TRBV5-1 to TRBJ2-2, with 7 bases that match TRBD1. After removal of 4 bases from V and 0 bases from J, the junction contained 6 bases not matched to a gene. There are 16 residues in the CDR3. In germline, CDR1 is SGHRS, CDR2 YFSETQ. The CDR3, as DNA: TGCGCCAGCAGCCCGGGACAGTTCGCGAACACCGGGGAGCTGTTTTTT. Translating it yields CASSPGQFANTGELFF.

The rearrangement joins TRBV9 to TRBJ2-5; D gene uncertain. Germline CDR1 is SGDLS and CDR2 is YYNGEE. The CDR3 consists of 12 residues. V dropped 2 bases and J dropped 3 bases, with 5 bases sitting between them. For the CDR3, the DNA is TGTGCCAGCAGCGTTCGGGAAGAGACCCAGTACTTC. It yields the protein CASSVREETQYF.

The chain recombines TRBV7-2 with TRBJ1-2; D uncertain. The CDR3 is 13 residues long. Germline-derived CDR1 and CDR2 are SGHTA and FQGNSA. V dropped 2 bases and J dropped 7 bases, with 11 bases sitting between them. The CDR3 reads CASSLLLYGGYTF. CDR3 DNA sequence: TGTGCCAGCAGCTTACTCCTCTATGGTGGCTACACCTTC.

This clone was recorded a few times. The J gene is TRBJ1-2, the V gene TRBV28; 7 bases align to TRBD1. The CDR3 spans 14 residues. Germline CDR1 is MDHEN and CDR2 is SYDVKM. V was pared by 3 bases and J by 4 bases, with 5 bases of the junction left unmatched. The CDR3 DNA reads TGTGCCAGCAGTTTGCAGGGGGTGAGCTATGGCTACACCTTC. Translated, it gives CASSLQGVSYGYTF.

The rearrangement joins TRBV2 to TRBJ1-6; 9 nucleotides agree with TRBD1. V shed 5 bases and J 8 bases; nucleotides not matched to a gene: 16. CDR3 size: 18 residues. From germline, CDR1 is SNHLY and CDR2 FYNNEI. CDR3 in amino acids: CASSFPGQGIGSDSPLHF. In DNA form, the CDR3 reads TGTGCCAGCAGTTTCCCGGGACAGGGAATTGGGAGCGATTCACCCCTCCACTTT.